The 13 T cell receptor beta chains given below trace back to one sample, sequenced in a study of OX40 agonist ivuxolimab in advanced cancers. Only in-frame clones appear in the TCRdb table, and some are missing; sequencing was by immunoSEQ multiplex PCR. The sample carries about 110,000 clones, roughly 87% recorded once. The sample here was CD4+ or CD8+ T cells sorted from blood, taken in a trial of the OX40 agonist ivuxolimab. The origin of the receptors is an adult with an advanced solid tumor such as melanoma, head and neck, liver or kidney cancer.

The chain is built from TRBV18 and TRBJ2-5; 10 nucleotides match TRBD2. Germline V gives CDR1 KGHSH, CDR2 LQKENI. The CDR3 loop spans 17 amino acids. J lost 0 bases, V lost 5 bases, and 9 bases had no gene match. CDR3 residues: CASSESPSGGDQETQYF. CDR3 coding DNA: TGTGCCAGCTCAGAATCCCCTAGCGGGGGAGACCAAGAGACCCAGTACTTC.

The rearrangement uses TRBV13 and TRBJ1-3; D possibly corresponds to TRBD1 (5 bases). CDR1 and CDR2 (germline): PRHDT, FYEKMQ (reference sequence). The CDR3 is made up of 14 amino acids. Trimming cost V 7 bases and J 0 bases, with 10 bases left between them. The CDR3 region is CASKDDSSGNTIYF. In DNA, the CDR3 is TGTGCCAGCAAGGACGACAGCTCTGGAAACACCATATATTTT.

In its sample, this clone was seen once. This chain links TRBV6-6 with TRBJ1-2; TRBD1 matches at 8 bases. V shed 9 bases and J 8 bases; nucleotides not matched to a gene: 8. This CDR3 has 12 residues. CDR1 and CDR2 from the germline V gene are MNHNY and SVGAGI (reference sequence). Here the CDR3 DNA reads TGTGCCAGTTTGACAGGGGCAGGGGGCTACACCTTC. Its translation is CASLTGAGGYTF.

This clone was found once. The chain uses TRBV4-1 and TRBJ1-3; D is possibly TRBD1 (6 bases). The germline gives CDR1 MGHRA, CDR2 YSYEKL. The CDR3 consists of 17 residues. Trimming removed 3 bases at V and 2 bases at J, with 17 bases between. CDR3 nucleotides: TGCGCCAGCAGCCAGAGTCCTTCCGGGGGCACTGGAAACACCATATATTTT. Protein product: CASSQSPSGGTGNTIYF.

This chain connects TRBV28 to TRBJ2-7, with D maybe TRBD1 (5 bases). Germline CDR1 MDHEN, CDR2 SYDVKM. The CDR3 has 15 amino acids. Trimming stripped 7 bases from V and 2 bases from J, with 18 bases between. The CDR3 sequence: CASKGASSGAYEQYF. For the CDR3, the DNA is TGTGCCAGCAAAGGGGCCTCATCTGGGGCCTACGAGCAGTACTTC. The full variable domain, in which reference TRBV28 and TRBJ2-7 provide the parts outside the CDR3, is DVKVTQSSRYLVKRTGEKVFLECVQDMDHENMFWYRQDPGLGLRLIYFSYDVKMKEKGDIPEGYSVSREKKERFSLILESASTNQTSMYLCASKGASSGAYEQYFGPGTRLTVT.

The V call is TRBV7-2, the J call TRBJ1-4; maybe TRBD1 (5 bases). The germline CDR1 and CDR2 sequences are SGHTA and FQGNSA. V was clipped by 0 bases and J by 4 bases, with 9 bases between them. The CDR3 has 15 residues. This CDR3 is CASSLAGPINEKLFF. In DNA, the CDR3 is TGTGCCAGCAGCTTAGCGGGACCGATTAATGAAAAACTGTTTTTT. The full variable domain, rest sourced from reference TRBV7-2 and TRBJ1-4, is GAGVSQSPSNKVTEKGKDVELRCDPISGHTALYWYRQSLGQGLEFLIYFQGNSAPDKSGLPSDRFSAERTGGSVSTLTIQRTQQEDSAVYLCASSLAGPINEKLFFGSGTQLSVL.

V and J are TRBV7-9 and TRBJ1-6, with no clear D. V gave up 1 base and J gave up 0 bases, with 7 bases separating them. This CDR3 is 16 amino acids long. The germline V gene has CDR1 SEHNR and CDR2 FQNEAQ (reference sequence). CDR3 coding DNA: TGTGCCAGCAGCTTAGTAGGGAGCTCCTATAATTCACCCCTCCACTTT. Its protein is CASSLVGSSYNSPLHF. Full variable domain (outside the CDR3, taken from reference TRBV7-9 and TRBJ1-6): DTGVSQNPRHKITKRGQNVTFRCDPISEHNRLYWYRQTLGQGPEFLTYFQNEAQLEKSRLLSDRFSAERPKGSFSTLEIQRTEQGDSAMYLCASSLVGSSYNSPLHFGNGTRLTVT.

This chain connects TRBV7-2 to TRBJ2-5; D assignment may be TRBD1 or TRBD2 (5 bases each). Germline V gene sequence: CDR1 SGHTA, CDR2 FQGNSA. This CDR3 spans 15 amino acids. Trimming left V 4 bases short and J 1 base short, with 13 bases between. CDR3 coding DNA: TGTGCCAGCAGCTCCCTAGGGACCGTCCAAGAGACCCAGTACTTC. Its protein is CASSSLGTVQETQYF.

The chain is built from TRBV13 and TRBJ1-2, with D unresolved. V dropped 0 bases and J dropped 2 bases, with 13 bases sitting between them. CDR1 and CDR2 (germline): PRHDT, FYEKMQ (reference sequence). The CDR3 spans 16 residues. CDR3 bases: TGTGCCAGCAGCTTAGGTATCGGACGTGGAAACTATGGCTACACCTTC. As protein: CASSLGIGRGNYGYTF.

In its sample, this clone was seen a few times. The V call is TRBV7-2, the J call TRBJ1-2; no clear D. This CDR3 has 11 amino acids. The ends were cut back, 2 bases at V and 7 bases at J, with 5 bases in the middle. Germline CDR1 is SGHTA and CDR2 is FQGNSA. For the CDR3, the DNA is TGTGCCAGCAGCTTATCCCTTGGCTACACCTTC. This codes for CASSLSLGYTF. Based on the CDR3 plus reference TRBV7-2 and TRBJ1-2, the full variable domain is GAGVSQSPSNKVTEKGKDVELRCDPISGHTALYWYRQSLGQGLEFLIYFQGNSAPDKSGLPSDRFSAERTGGSVSTLTIQRTQQEDSAVYLCASSLSLGYTFGSGTRLTVV.

This chain uses TRBV19 with TRBJ2-2; the D is unclear. The CDR3 runs 14 residues. Looked up from germline, CDR1 is LNHDA and CDR2 is SQIVND (reference sequence). Deletions cut 1 base from V and 0 bases from J, with 3 bases between. CDR3 DNA sequence: TGTGCCAGTAGTATAGCAGCGAACACCGGGGAGCTGTTTTTT. This gives the protein CASSIAANTGELFF.

The chain uses TRBV10-3 and TRBJ2-7; 9 positions agree with TRBD1. The CDR3 consists of 13 residues. J was trimmed by 6 bases and V by 6 bases; bases with no gene match: 6. Germline values: CDR1 ENHRY, CDR2 SYGVKD. CDR3 coding DNA: TGTGCCATCAGCCGCGACAGGGGGGCCGAGCAGTACTTC. This gives the protein CAISRDRGAEQYF.

The chain is built from TRBV2 and TRBJ1-5; TRBD1 aligns across 7 bases. This CDR3 has 14 residues. J lost 6 bases, V lost 2 bases, and 4 bases had no gene match. Germline values: CDR1 SNHLY, CDR2 FYNNEI. The CDR3 protein is CASSEQGVRQPQHF. CDR3 nucleotide sequence: TGTGCCAGCAGTGAACAGGGGGTGCGTCAGCCCCAGCATTTT.